Below, one T cell receptor (beta chain) is given with its context. The antigen is undetermined. V lost 8 bases to trimming and J lost 7 bases; unmatched junction nucleotides: 11. Germline V gene lookup returns CDR1 SNHLY and CDR2 FYNNEI. The CDR3 has 14 amino acids. 60 Vbeta and 13 Jbeta primers were used in PCR. TCRdb keeps only in-frame clones here, not all; method: immunoSEQ multiplex PCR. Among some 150,000 clones, about four fifths were seen once, and the ten largest hold roughly 3.2%. The donors gave bone marrow, and they were healthy. The data are from a study of cytomegalovirus exposure and HLA in healthy donors. Study results and limitations: A cluster of highly shared sequence variants was likely a sequencing artifact. Evidence from a later analysis indicated that most CMV-associated TCR beta chains looked HLA-restricted.

The sample comprised PBMCs. This sequence joins TRBV2 and TRBJ2-7; TRBD1 agrees at 10 bases. The clonotype originates from a man between 18 and 35 years old in good health and CMV-seropositive. The chain's CDR3 is CASAKDRGIEEQYF. The DNA for the CDR3 is TGTGCCAGCGCAAAGGACAGGGGGATTGAGGAGCAGTACTTC.